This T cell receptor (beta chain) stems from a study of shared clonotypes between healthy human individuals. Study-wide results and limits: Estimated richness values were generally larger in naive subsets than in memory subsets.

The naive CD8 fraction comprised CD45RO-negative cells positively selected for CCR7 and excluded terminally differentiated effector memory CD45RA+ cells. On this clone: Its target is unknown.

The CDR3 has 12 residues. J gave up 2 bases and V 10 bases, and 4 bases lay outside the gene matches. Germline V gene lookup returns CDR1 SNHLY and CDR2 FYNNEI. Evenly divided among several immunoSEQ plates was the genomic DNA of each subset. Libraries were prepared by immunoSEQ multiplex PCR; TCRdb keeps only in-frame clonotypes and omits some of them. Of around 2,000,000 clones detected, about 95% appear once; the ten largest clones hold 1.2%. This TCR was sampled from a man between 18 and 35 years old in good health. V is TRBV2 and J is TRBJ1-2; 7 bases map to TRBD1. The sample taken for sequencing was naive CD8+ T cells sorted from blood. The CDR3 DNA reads TGTGCCACCACGACAGGGAACTATGGCTACACCTTC. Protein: CATTTGNYGYTF.